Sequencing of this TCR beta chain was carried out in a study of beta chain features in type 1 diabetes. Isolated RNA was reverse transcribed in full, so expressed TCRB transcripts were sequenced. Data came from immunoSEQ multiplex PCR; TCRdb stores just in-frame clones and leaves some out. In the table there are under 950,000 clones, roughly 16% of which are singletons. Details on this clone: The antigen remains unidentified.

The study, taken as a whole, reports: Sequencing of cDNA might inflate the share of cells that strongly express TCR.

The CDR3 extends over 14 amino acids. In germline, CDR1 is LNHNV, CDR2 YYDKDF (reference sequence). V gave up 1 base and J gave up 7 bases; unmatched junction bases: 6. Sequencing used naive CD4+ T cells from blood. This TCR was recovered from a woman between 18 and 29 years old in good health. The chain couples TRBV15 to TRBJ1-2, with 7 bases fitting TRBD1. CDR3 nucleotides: TGTGCCACCAGCAGAGCGACAGGGTTCGGTGGCTACACCTTC. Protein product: CATSRATGFGGYTF.